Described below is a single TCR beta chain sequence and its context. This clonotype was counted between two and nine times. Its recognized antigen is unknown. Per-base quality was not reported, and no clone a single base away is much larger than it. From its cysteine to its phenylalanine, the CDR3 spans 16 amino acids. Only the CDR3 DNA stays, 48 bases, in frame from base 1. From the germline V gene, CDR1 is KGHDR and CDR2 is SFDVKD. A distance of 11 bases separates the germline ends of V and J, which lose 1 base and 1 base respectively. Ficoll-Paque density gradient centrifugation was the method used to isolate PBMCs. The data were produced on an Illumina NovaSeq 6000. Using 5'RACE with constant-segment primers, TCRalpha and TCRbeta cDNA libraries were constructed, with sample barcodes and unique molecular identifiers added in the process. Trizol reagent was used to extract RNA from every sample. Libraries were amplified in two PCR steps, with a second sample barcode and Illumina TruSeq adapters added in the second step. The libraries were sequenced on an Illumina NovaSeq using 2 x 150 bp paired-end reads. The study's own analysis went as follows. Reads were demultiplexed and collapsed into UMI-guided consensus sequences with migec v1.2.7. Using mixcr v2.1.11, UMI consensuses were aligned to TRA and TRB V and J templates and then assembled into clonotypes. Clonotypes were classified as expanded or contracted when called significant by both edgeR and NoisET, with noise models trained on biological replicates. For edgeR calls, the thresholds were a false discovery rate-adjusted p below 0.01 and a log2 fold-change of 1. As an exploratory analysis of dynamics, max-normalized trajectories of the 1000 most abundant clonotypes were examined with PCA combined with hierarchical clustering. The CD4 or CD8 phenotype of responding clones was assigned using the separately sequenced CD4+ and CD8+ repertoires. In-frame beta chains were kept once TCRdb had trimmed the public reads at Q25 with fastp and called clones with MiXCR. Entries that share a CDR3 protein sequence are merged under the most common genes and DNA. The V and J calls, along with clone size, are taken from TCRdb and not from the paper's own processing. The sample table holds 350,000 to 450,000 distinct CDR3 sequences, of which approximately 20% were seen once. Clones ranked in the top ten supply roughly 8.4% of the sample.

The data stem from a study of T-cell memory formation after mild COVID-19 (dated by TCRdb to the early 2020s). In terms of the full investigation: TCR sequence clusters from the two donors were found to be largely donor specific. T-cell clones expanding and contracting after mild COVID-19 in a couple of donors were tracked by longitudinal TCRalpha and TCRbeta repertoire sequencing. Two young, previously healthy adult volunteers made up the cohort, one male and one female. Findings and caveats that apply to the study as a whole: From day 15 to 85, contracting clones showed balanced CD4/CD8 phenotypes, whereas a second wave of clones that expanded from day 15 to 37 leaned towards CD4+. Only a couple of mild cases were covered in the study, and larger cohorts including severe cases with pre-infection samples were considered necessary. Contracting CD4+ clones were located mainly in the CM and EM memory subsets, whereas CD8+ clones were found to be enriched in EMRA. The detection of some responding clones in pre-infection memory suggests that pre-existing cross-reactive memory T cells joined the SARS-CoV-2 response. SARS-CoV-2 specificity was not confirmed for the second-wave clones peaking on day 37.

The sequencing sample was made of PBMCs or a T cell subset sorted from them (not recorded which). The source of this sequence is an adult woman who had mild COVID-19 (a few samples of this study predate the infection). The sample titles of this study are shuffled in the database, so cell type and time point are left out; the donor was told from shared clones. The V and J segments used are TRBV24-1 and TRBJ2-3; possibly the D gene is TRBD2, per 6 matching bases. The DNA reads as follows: TGTGCCACCAGTGATTTTGGAGGGATAGGCACAGATACGCAGTATTTT. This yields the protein CATSDFGGIGTDTQYF.